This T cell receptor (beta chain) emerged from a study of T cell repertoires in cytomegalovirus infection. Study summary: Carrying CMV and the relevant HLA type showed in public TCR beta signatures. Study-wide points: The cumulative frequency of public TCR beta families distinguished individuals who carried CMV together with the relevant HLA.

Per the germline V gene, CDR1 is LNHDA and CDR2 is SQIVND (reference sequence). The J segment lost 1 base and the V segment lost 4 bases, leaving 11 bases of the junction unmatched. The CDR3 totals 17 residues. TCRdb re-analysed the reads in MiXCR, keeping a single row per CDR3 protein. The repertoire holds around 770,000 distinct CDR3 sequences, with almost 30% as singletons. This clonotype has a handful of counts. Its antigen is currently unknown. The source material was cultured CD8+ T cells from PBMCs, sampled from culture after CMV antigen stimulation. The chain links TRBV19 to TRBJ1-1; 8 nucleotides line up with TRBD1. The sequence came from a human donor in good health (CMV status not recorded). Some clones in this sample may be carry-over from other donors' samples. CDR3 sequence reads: CASSTDRAWDRNTEAFF. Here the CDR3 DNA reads TGTGCCAGTAGTACGGACAGGGCCTGGGATCGGAACACTGAAGCTTTCTTT.